This T cell receptor (beta chain) was recovered during a study of blood T cells in healthy people across ages. Study observations and caveats: Older individuals had lower TCR beta diversity per million T cells (the decline was roughly linear).

Primers used in a second PCR of roughly 7 to 11 cycles were a sample-barcoded 5' primer and a J-beta primer mix. Every cDNA molecule carried a tag from a template-switch adaptor bearing 12 random nucleotides. TCRdb re-called the 5' RACE reads through MiXCR, storing one row per CDR3 protein. The profile covers about a million distinct CDR3 sequences, with approximately 38% appearing a single time and roughly 14% taken by the ten largest. In regard to this clonotype: Its antigen is still unknown.

The authors extracted at least 5 micrograms of total RNA per sample. From germline, CDR1 is DFQATT and CDR2 SNEGSKA (reference sequence). The CDR3 consists of 14 residues. Trimming shortened V by 2 bases and J by 7 bases, and 14 bases separated the two germline ends. V usage is TRBV20-1 and J usage is TRBJ2-2, with a possible D match to TRBD1 (6 bases). The specimen was blood. This TCR was recovered from a man between 18 and 35 years old in good health. The CDR3 sequence is CSARLAQGGGELFF. The CDR3 DNA sequence: TGCAGTGCTAGACTAGCACAGGGCGGCGGGGAGCTGTTTTTT.